This T cell receptor beta chain emerged from a study of regulatory T cells in long-lasting Graves disease. General study results and limits: Favoring TRBV28, TRBJ1-2 and TRBJ2-5 was a feature seen in persistent disease. Persistent patients shared 2,741 public clonotypes among themselves. Newly diagnosed patients shared fewer, at 900 to 1,000.

The time point was: persistent/refractory GD, antithyroid drugs over 5 years with positive TRAb. The TCR library was prepared using RNA isolated from PBMCs. This clonotype was counted at least ten times. What it recognizes is unknown. This CDR3 region has 14 residues. V lost 5 bases and J 7 bases, leaving 12 bases between the germline ends. HTBI primers from iRepertoire and Arm-PCR of CDR3 regions yielded the TCR beta libraries. TCRdb used MiXCR to reprocess the multiplex PCR reads, holding one entry per CDR3 protein. The repertoire holds fewer than 450,000 distinct CDR3 sequences, more than 20% seen once, with around 21% in the top ten.

This receptor was identified in a female donor with Graves disease. The chain links TRBV12-3 or TRBV12-4 to TRBJ1-6; weak D call: TRBD1 (6 bases). Here the sequenced sample was peripheral blood mononuclear cells (PBMCs), taken when the disease was refractory, from a patient treated with antithyroid drugs. CDR3: CASSDRTANSPLHF. For the CDR3, the DNA is TGTGCCAGCAGTGACCGGACAGCAAATTCACCCCTCCACTTT.